These 26 T cell receptor beta chains share one sample of origin, sequenced in a study of control samples from healthy donors and cancer patients. Only in-frame clones appear in the TCRdb table, and some are missing; sequencing was by immunoSEQ multiplex PCR. The table gives approximately 190,000 clones; the top ten clones make up roughly 2% of it. The source material was blood. The source of these receptors is a woman aged 30 to 39 in good health.

The chain couples TRBV6-5 to TRBJ1-5; D is possibly TRBD1 (6 bases). In germline, CDR1 is MNHEY, CDR2 SVGAGI. This CDR3 region has 14 residues. V was pared by 8 bases and J by 3 bases, with 14 bases between. The CDR3 DNA reads TGTGCCAGCCGCGGGGGCTACACCAATCAGCCCCAGCATTTT. It encodes CASRGGYTNQPQHF.

The rearrangement links TRBV18 to TRBJ1-1; D perhaps matches TRBD1 (5 bases). Per the germline V gene, CDR1 is KGHSH and CDR2 is LQKENI. The CDR3 runs 14 residues. V lost 2 bases, J lost 0 bases, and 7 bases lay in between. The CDR3 loop reads CASSPGRVNTEAFF. As DNA, the CDR3 is TGTGCCAGCTCACCAGGCAGGGTGAACACTGAAGCTTTCTTT.

The chain carries TRBV2 and TRBJ1-5; a weak D match, TRBD1 (6 bases). Trimming pared 0 bases from V and 12 bases from J, leaving 15 bases between. The CDR3 contains 14 residues. CDR1 SNHLY and CDR2 FYNNEI come from the germline V gene. Here the CDR3 DNA reads TGTGCCAGCAGTGAAGCGGGGGGGGCGAGGCACCAGCATTTT. It is translated as CASSEAGGARHQHF.

V and J are TRBV6-2 or TRBV6-3 and TRBJ1-3, with D unresolved. The V gene lost 4 bases and the J gene lost 4 bases, with 8 bases spanning the gap. The CDR3 consists of 13 residues. Germline loops: CDR1 MNHEY, CDR2 SVGEGT. The CDR3, as DNA: TGTGCCAGCAGTTGGGATCCGGGAAACACCATATATTTT. This encodes CASSWDPGNTIYF.

V gene TRBV2 combines with J gene TRBJ2-3; 8 positions match TRBD1. The CDR3 runs to 14 residues. V was pared by 4 bases and J by 3 bases, with 3 bases of the junction left unmatched. The germline V gene encodes CDR1 SNHLY and CDR2 FYNNEI. CDR3 nucleotides: TGTGCCAGCAGTGGCCAGGGGGCAACAGATACGCAGTATTTT. Its protein product is CASSGQGATDTQYF. The variable domain in full, completed from reference TRBV2 and TRBJ2-3, reads EPEVTQTPSHQVTQMGQEVILRCVPISNHLYFYWYRQILGQKVEFLVSFYNNEISEKSEIFDDQFSVERPDGSNFTLKIRSTKLEDSAMYFCASSGQGATDTQYFGPGTRLTVL.

V gene TRBV19 combines with J gene TRBJ1-2, with D possibly matching TRBD1 (5 bases). The CDR3 consists of 14 residues. Germline V gene lookup returns CDR1 LNHDA and CDR2 SQIVND (reference sequence). The V gene lost 7 bases and the J gene lost 7 bases, with 19 bases spanning the gap. The CDR3 bases are TGTGCCAGTACCAAATCGGGGGAGGGCGTTGGCTACACCTTC. This translates into CASTKSGEGVGYTF.

The CDR3 region has the DNA TGTGCCAGCAGCTTAGATAACAGGGCCCCTGAAGCTTTCTTT. The encoded protein is CASSLDNRAPEAFF. The chain recombines TRBV11-2 with TRBJ1-1; TRBD1 is a possible D gene (6 bases). The CDR3 runs to 14 residues. Germline CDR1 and CDR2: SGHAT and FQNNGV. Trimming took 0 bases from V and 6 from J, leaving 11 bases between them.

The chain carries TRBV6-1 and TRBJ1-3; 9 positions match TRBD1. With 1 base clipped from V and 2 bases from J, the junction kept 0 bases outside the gene matches. This CDR3 contains 15 residues. Germline values: CDR1 MNHNS, CDR2 SASEGT. DNA of the CDR3: TGTGCCAGCAGTGAAGGGACAGGGGCTGGAAACACCATATATTTT. It translates to CASSEGTGAGNTIYF.

The J gene is TRBJ1-6, the V gene TRBV5-1; 12 nucleotides agree with TRBD1. V lost 0 bases to trimming and J lost 9 bases; unmatched junction nucleotides: 4. CDR1 is SGHRS, CDR2 YFSETQ, per germline. The CDR3 is 16 residues long. CDR3 protein: CASSLDGTGGLSPLHF. In nucleotides, the CDR3 is TGCGCCAGCAGCTTGGACGGGACAGGGGGCCTTTCACCCCTCCACTTT.

The chain is built from TRBV28 and TRBJ1-1; D gene unclear. The ends were cut back, 4 bases at V and 10 bases at J, with 7 bases in the middle. The CDR3 contains 10 residues. Germline V gene lookup returns CDR1 MDHEN and CDR2 SYDVKM. CDR3 residues: CASSSDGAFF. The CDR3 coding sequence is TGTGCCAGCAGTTCGGACGGAGCTTTCTTT. Looking up the rest from reference TRBV28 and TRBJ1-1 gives the full variable domain: DVKVTQSSRYLVKRTGEKVFLECVQDMDHENMFWYRQDPGLGLRLIYFSYDVKMKEKGDIPEGYSVSREKKERFSLILESASTNQTSMYLCASSSDGAFFGQGTRLTVV.

The chain is built from TRBV5-4 and TRBJ1-1; perhaps TRBD1 as D (6 bases). With 5 bases removed from V and 1 base from J, the gap between germline ends came to 12 bases. Germline-derived CDR1 and CDR2 are SGHNT and YYREEE (reference sequence). This CDR3 contains 14 residues. The DNA for the CDR3 is TGTGCCAGCAGGCACAGGGTGGAGAACACTGAAGCTTTCTTT. As protein: CASRHRVENTEAFF.

The chain is built from TRBV6-2 or TRBV6-3 and TRBJ2-1; 16 nucleotides match TRBD2. In germline, CDR1 is MNHEY, CDR2 SVGEGT. V was clipped by 6 bases and J by 1 base; unmatched bases: 3. The CDR3 is 17 residues long. The DNA of the CDR3 is TGTGCCAGCAGCAGGGGACTAGCGGGGGGGTCCTACAATGAGCAGTTCTTC. This translates into CASSRGLAGGSYNEQFF.

The rearrangement links TRBV4-3 to TRBJ1-2, with 8 bases that match TRBD1. CDR1 is LGHNA and CDR2 is YSLEER in the germline V gene. The length of the CDR3 is 14 residues. Trimming took 3 bases from V and 4 from J; bases not matched to a gene: 4. CDR3 sequence reads: CASSHGQGAYGYTF. CDR3 DNA: TGCGCCAGCAGCCACGGACAGGGAGCCTATGGCTACACCTTC.

The chain's CDR3 is CASSLTGNEKLFF. CDR3 DNA: TGTGCCAGCAGTTTGACAGGGAATGAAAAACTGTTTTTT. The chain employs TRBV6-6 and TRBJ1-4, with 7 bases aligning to TRBD1. This CDR3 spans 13 amino acids. The ends lost 4 bases at V and 5 bases at J; junction bases unmatched: 1. Germline lookup yields CDR1 MNHNY and CDR2 SVGAGI (reference sequence).

The chain recombines TRBV27 with TRBJ1-5; D is perhaps TRBD1 (5 bases). Germline V lookup: CDR1 MNHEY, CDR2 SMNVEV (reference sequence). Between the trimmed V and J ends, which lost 0 bases and 7 bases, there was a span of 13 bases. The CDR3 has 15 residues. This CDR3 reads CASSLSWGTGQPQHF. In nucleotides, the CDR3 is TGTGCCAGCAGTTTATCGTGGGGGACCGGCCAGCCCCAGCATTTT.

The CDR3 loop is CASSTGSYEQYF. For the CDR3, the DNA is TGTGCCAGCAGTACAGGCTCCTACGAGCAGTACTTC. This sequence joins TRBV12-3 or TRBV12-4 and TRBJ2-7, with D perhaps TRBD1 (5 bases). Trimming removed 5 bases at V and 0 bases at J, with 5 bases between. There are 12 residues in the CDR3.

Here the CDR3 reads CASRQGDQPQHF. CDR3 sequence (DNA): TGTGCCAGCAGACAGGGGGATCAGCCCCAGCATTTT. This chain joins TRBV19 and TRBJ1-5; TRBD1 agrees at 9 bases. The CDR3 sequence is 12 residues long. V lost 9 bases and J lost 5; bases outside the gene matches: 2. Looked up from germline, CDR1 is LNHDA and CDR2 is SQIVND (reference sequence).

This chain uses TRBV28 with TRBJ1-5, with 8 bases matching TRBD1. The CDR3 covers 15 residues. J lost 4 bases, V lost 8 bases, and 10 bases had no gene match. CDR1 is MDHEN and CDR2 is SYDVKM in the germline V gene. CDR3 loop: CASGLGDRQNQPQHF. DNA for the CDR3: TGTGCCAGCGGGCTGGGGGACAGGCAAAATCAGCCCCAGCATTTT.

This sequence joins TRBV5-1 and TRBJ1-4; the D gene is possibly TRBD1 (6 bases). V lost 2 bases, J lost 3 bases, and 11 bases lay in between. This CDR3 has 15 residues. CDR1 is SGHRS, CDR2 YFSETQ, per germline. The CDR3 protein is CASSFEGESNEKLFF. The CDR3 nucleotides read TGCGCCAGCAGCTTCGAGGGGGAATCTAATGAAAAACTGTTTTTT. Looking up the rest from reference TRBV5-1 and TRBJ1-4 gives the full variable domain: KAGVTQTPRYLIKTRGQQVTLSCSPISGHRSVSWYQQTPGQGLQFLFEYFSETQRNKGNFPGRFSGRQFSNSRSEMNVSTLELGDSALYLCASSFEGESNEKLFFGSGTQLSVL.

The J gene is TRBJ1-6, the V gene TRBV5-4; D may be TRBD1 (6 bases). Trimming shortened V by 4 bases and J by 4 bases, and 18 bases separated the two germline ends. The CDR3 runs 17 residues. Germline V lookup: CDR1 SGHNT, CDR2 YYREEE (reference sequence). CDR3 nucleotides: TGTGCCAGCAGCCTGGACAGCTCATCTGGGTATAATTCACCCCTCCACTTT. This gives the protein CASSLDSSSGYNSPLHF.

The rearrangement uses TRBV19 and TRBJ2-7; no firm D call. V gave up 0 bases and J gave up 7 bases, with 10 bases separating them. From germline, CDR1 is LNHDA and CDR2 SQIVND (reference sequence). The CDR3 runs to 13 residues. CDR3 nucleotides: TGTGCCAGTAGTATAGACCCAGCCTCAGAGCAGTACTTC. It encodes CASSIDPASEQYF.

The chain uses TRBV6-6 and TRBJ1-2; 10 bases are shared with TRBD1. With V trimmed by 2 bases and J by 8 bases, 11 bases remained unmatched. The germline V gene encodes CDR1 MNHNY and CDR2 SVGAGI (reference sequence). The CDR3 spans 16 residues. CDR3 sequence: CASSYAPRTGGRGYTF. CDR3 in DNA: TGTGCCAGCAGTTACGCTCCTCGGACAGGGGGGCGAGGCTACACCTTC.

J is TRBJ1-5 and V is TRBV6-5, with D maybe TRBD1 (5 bases). CDR3 size: 11 residues. Trimming stripped 3 bases from V and 11 bases from J, with 8 bases between. Looked up from germline, CDR1 is MNHEY and CDR2 is SVGAGI. The CDR3 protein is CASSYGGAQHF. CDR3 sequence (DNA): TGTGCCAGCAGTTATGGAGGGGCCCAGCATTTT.

This rearrangement joins TRBV5-1 to TRBJ2-3; TRBD1 might be the D (5 bases). The CDR3 consists of 14 residues. Trimming stripped 7 bases from V and 0 bases from J, with 12 bases between. Germline CDR1 SGHRS, CDR2 YFSETQ. CDR3 sequence reads: CASATATSTDTQYF. The CDR3 DNA reads as TGCGCCAGCGCGACAGCAACTAGCACAGATACGCAGTATTTT.

V usage is TRBV5-1 and J usage is TRBJ1-1; a possible D gene is TRBD1 (5 bases). CDR3 length: 14 amino acids. From germline, CDR1 is SGHRS and CDR2 YFSETQ. The V end lost 1 base, the J end lost 8 bases, and 15 bases lay between the germline ends. The CDR3 bases are TGCGCCAGCAGCTTGAACGCCCAGGGAACCGAAGCTTTCTTT. This gives the protein CASSLNAQGTEAFF.

CDR3 residues: CSASPGPETQYF. The CDR3 region has the DNA TGCAGTGCTAGTCCCGGGCCAGAGACCCAGTACTTC. V usage is TRBV20-1 and J usage is TRBJ2-5; D unresolved. Germline assignment: CDR1 DFQATT and CDR2 SNEGSKA (reference sequence). V dropped 3 bases and J dropped 4 bases, with 9 bases sitting between them. The CDR3 runs 12 residues.